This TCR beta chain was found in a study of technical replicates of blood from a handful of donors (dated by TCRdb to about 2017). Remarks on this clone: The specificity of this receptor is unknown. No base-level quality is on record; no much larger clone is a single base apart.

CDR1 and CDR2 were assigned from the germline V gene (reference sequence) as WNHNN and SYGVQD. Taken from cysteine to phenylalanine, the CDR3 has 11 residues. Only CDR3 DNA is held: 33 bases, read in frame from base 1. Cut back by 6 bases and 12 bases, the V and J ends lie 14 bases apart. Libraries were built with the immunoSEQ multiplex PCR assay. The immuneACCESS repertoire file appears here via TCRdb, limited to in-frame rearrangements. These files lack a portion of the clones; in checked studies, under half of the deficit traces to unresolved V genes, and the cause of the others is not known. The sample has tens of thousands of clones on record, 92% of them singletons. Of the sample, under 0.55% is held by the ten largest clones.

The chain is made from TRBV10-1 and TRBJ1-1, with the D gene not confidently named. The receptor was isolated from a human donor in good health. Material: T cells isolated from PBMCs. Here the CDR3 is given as CASSVRERTFF. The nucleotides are TGCGCCAGCAGCGTAAGAGAAAGAACTTTCTTT.